This TCR beta chain appears in the sequencing data of a study of shared clonotypes between healthy human individuals. Background on the study: Donors consisted of a couple of women and three men between 18 and 49. Findings and caveats of the study: What naive subsets generally showed was a larger estimated richness than memory subsets showed. Although depth was large, rarefaction showed that sequencing of the sorted subsets was incomplete.

CDR3 length equals 14 residues. Losses at the gene ends were 6 bases for V and 2 bases for J; bases not matched to a gene: 3. Per germline, CDR1 MNHEY and CDR2 SMNVEV (reference sequence). Naive CD8 cells lacked CD45RO and underwent positive selection for CCR7, leaving out terminally differentiated effector memory CD45RA+ cells. The table came from immunoSEQ multiplex PCR; TCRdb's copy has only in-frame clones and leaves some out. The data contain millions of clones, roughly 95% of them seen just once; the ten biggest clones take up around 1.1%. Details on this clone: Its antigen is unknown.

Sequencing used naive CD8+ T cells sorted from blood. The origin of this receptor is a man aged 18-30 years in good health. The chain has TRBV27 and TRBJ2-1, with 8 bases aligning to TRBD2. The CDR3 nucleotides read TGTGCCAGCAGCAGCGGGAGTGCCTACAATGAGCAGTTCTTC. Its translation is CASSSGSAYNEQFF.